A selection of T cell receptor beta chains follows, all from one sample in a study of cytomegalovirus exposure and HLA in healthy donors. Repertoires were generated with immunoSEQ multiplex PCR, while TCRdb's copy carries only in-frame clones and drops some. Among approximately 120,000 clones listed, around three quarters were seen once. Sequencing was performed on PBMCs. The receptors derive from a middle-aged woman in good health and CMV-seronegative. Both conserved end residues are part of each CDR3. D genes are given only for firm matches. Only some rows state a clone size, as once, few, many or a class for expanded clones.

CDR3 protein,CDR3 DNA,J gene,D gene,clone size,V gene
CASRPRRGPSSNTGELFF,TGCGCCAGCAGACCCCGGAGGGGACCTTCCTCGAACACCGGGGAGCTGTTTTTT,TRBJ2-2,-,-,TRBV23-1
CASSTGLAGGLVFF,TGCGCCAGCAGCACAGGACTAGCGGGGGGTCTAGTGTTCTTC,TRBJ2-1,TRBD2,-,TRBV5-1
CASRPRTSGYEQYF,TGTGCCAGCAGACCCCGGACTAGCGGATACGAGCAGTACTTC,TRBJ2-7,TRBD2,-,TRBV28
CASSLPSRDTHEQYF,TGTGCCAGCAGCTTGCCCTCCAGGGATACCCACGAGCAGTACTTC,TRBJ2-7,-,-,TRBV5-6
CASRTGGGYTF,TGTGCCAGCAGGACAGGCGGAGGCTACACCTTC,TRBJ1-2,-,-,TRBV28
CASSQQGYGYTF,TGTGCCAGCAGTCAACAGGGCTATGGCTACACCTTC,TRBJ1-2,-,once,TRBV27
CASSLVSFARHKPGNEQFF,TGTGCCAGCAGCTTAGTCTCCTTCGCGAGACACAAGCCTGGAAATGAGCAGTTCTTC,TRBJ2-1,-,-,TRBV7-2
CAWSVFCGGAGENEQFF,TGTGCCTGGAGTGTATTTTGCGGCGGAGCTGGAGAGAATGAGCAGTTCTTC,TRBJ2-1,-,-,TRBV30
CSVILQMNTEAFF,TGCAGCGTTATACTCCAAATGAACACTGAAGCTTTCTTT,TRBJ1-1,-,-,TRBV29-1
CASGLAEKGEQYF,TGTGCGTCGGGACTAGCAGAAAAGGGCGAGCAGTACTTC,TRBJ2-7,TRBD2,-,TRBV7-8
CASSPRTTTDTQYF,TGTGCCAGCAGCCCCCGGACTACTACAGATACGCAGTATTTT,TRBJ2-3,-,-,TRBV5-5
CASSSSPGNTIYF,TGTGCCAGCAGCTCCTCTCCTGGAAACACCATATATTTT,TRBJ1-3,-,-,TRBV7-6
CATSRVATQLGETQYF,TGTGCCACCAGCAGAGTGGCGACTCAACTCGGAGAGACCCAGTACTTC,TRBJ2-5,-,-,TRBV15
CASSPVGQLYNEQFF,TGTGCCAGCAGCCCGGTGGGGCAGCTCTACAATGAGCAGTTCTTC,TRBJ2-1,-,-,TRBV7-2
CASSLGSGNTEAFF,TGTGCCAGCAGCTTAGGGTCCGGGAACACTGAAGCTTTCTTT,TRBJ1-1,-,once,TRBV7-9
CASRTGQGSGANGLTF,TGTGCCAGCAGGACGGGACAAGGCTCTGGGGCCAACGGCCTGACTTTC,TRBJ2-6,-,-,TRBV7-9
CASSSRDRAGTYEQYF,TGTGCCAGCAGTTCCCGCGATCGAGCGGGGACCTACGAGCAGTACTTC,TRBJ2-7,TRBD2,-,TRBV28
CASSYTGAGETQYF,TGTGCCAGCAGCTACACAGGTGCGGGGGAGACCCAGTACTTC,TRBJ2-5,-,-,TRBV5-4
CASGPYEQYF,TGTGCCAGCGGGCCCTACGAGCAGTACTTC,TRBJ2-7,-,-,TRBV28
CASSEYSQNTEAFF,TGCGCCAGCAGTGAGTACAGCCAGAACACTGAAGCTTTCTTT,TRBJ1-1,-,-,TRBV10-2
CASKTLADSYNEQFF,TGTGCCAGCAAGACACTAGCGGACTCCTACAATGAGCAGTTCTTC,TRBJ2-1,TRBD2,-,TRBV6-5
CASSSGRNQPQHF,TGTGCCAGCAGCTCGGGAAGGAATCAGCCCCAGCATTTT,TRBJ1-5,-,-,TRBV5-4
CASSTPSSGNTIYF,TGTGCCAGCAGCACTCCAAGCTCTGGAAACACCATATATTTT,TRBJ1-3,-,-,TRBV7-2
CSSSPRVERGYTF,TGTTCCAGCAGCCCGAGGGTCGAGCGGGGCTACACCTTC,TRBJ1-2,-,-,TRBV7-9
CASSLGRGQAFF,TGTGCCAGCAGCTTAGGCAGGGGGCAAGCTTTCTTT,TRBJ1-1,TRBD1,-,TRBV13
CASSTPGQGLYEQYF,TGTGCCAGTAGTACCCCGGGACAGGGGCTCTACGAGCAGTACTTC,TRBJ2-7,TRBD1,-,TRBV19
CSSSLNGEYSNQPQHF,TGTTCCAGCAGCTTAAATGGGGAGTATAGCAATCAGCCCCAGCATTTT,TRBJ1-5,-,-,TRBV7-9
CASSLELGHSYNEQFF,TGTGCCAGCAGCTTAGAATTAGGACACTCCTACAATGAGCAGTTCTTC,TRBJ2-1,-,-,TRBV7-2
CASSRDKFGSSYEQYF,TGCGCCAGCAGCCGGGACAAGTTTGGAAGTTCCTACGAGCAGTACTTC,TRBJ2-7,-,-,TRBV10-1
CASGGAYNSPLHF,TGTGCCAGCGGCGGGGCGTATAATTCACCCCTCCACTTT,TRBJ1-6,-,-,TRBV19
CASSFRETQYF,TGTGCCAGCAGCTTCCGGGAGACCCAGTACTTC,TRBJ2-5,-,-,TRBV7-6
CASSPISDTGELFF,TGTGCCAGCAGCCCCATTAGCGACACCGGGGAGCTGTTTTTT,TRBJ2-2,-,-,TRBV4-2
CASSPRRTDPNEKLFF,TGCGCCAGCAGCCCTCGGAGGACCGACCCTAATGAAAAACTGTTTTTT,TRBJ1-4,-,once,TRBV4-1
CAISSTGSPGELFF,TGTGCCATCAGTAGTACAGGGAGTCCCGGGGAGCTGTTTTTT,TRBJ2-2,-,few,TRBV10-3
CASSPRADPAGLDTQYF,TGTGCCAGCAGCCCAAGGGCGGACCCGGCGGGGTTAGATACGCAGTATTTT,TRBJ2-3,-,once,TRBV7-8
CASSQRRGNTIYF,TGTGCCAGCTCCCAAAGACGCGGTAACACCATATATTTT,TRBJ1-3,-,-,TRBV18
CASSSGPGQSTGELFF,TGTGCCAGCAGTTCCGGCCCGGGACAAAGCACCGGGGAGCTGTTTTTT,TRBJ2-2,-,-,TRBV6-5
CASSDGTGAQGTQYF,TGTGCCAGCAGCGACGGGACAGGGGCCCAAGGGACCCAGTACTTC,TRBJ2-5,TRBD1,-,TRBV7-8
CASSRGILDGYTF,TGTGCCAGCAGCCGAGGTATCTTGGATGGCTACACCTTC,TRBJ1-2,-,once,TRBV7-9
CASSITGTLETQYF,TGTGCCAGCAGCATAACGGGGACATTAGAGACCCAGTACTTC,TRBJ2-5,-,-,TRBV7-3
CASRRGTSGTWNEQFF,TGTGCCAGCAGACGCGGGACTAGCGGGACCTGGAATGAGCAGTTCTTC,TRBJ2-1,TRBD2,-,TRBV7-2
CASSLVAGGSYEQYF,TGTGCCAGCAGCTTAGTAGCGGGGGGGTCCTACGAGCAGTACTTC,TRBJ2-7,TRBD2,-,TRBV7-9
CASSWPNTGEDIQYF,TGTGCCAGCAGTTGGCCCAATACAGGGGAGGACATTCAGTACTTC,TRBJ2-4,-,-,TRBV28
CASRVGFRGETQYF,TGTGCCAGCAGGGTCGGGTTTCGTGGGGAGACCCAGTACTTC,TRBJ2-5,-,few,TRBV6-1
CASGPVHLDEQFF,TGTGCCAGCGGCCCCGTACACCTCGATGAGCAGTTCTTC,TRBJ2-1,-,-,TRBV6-5
CASSQARDGAYEQYF,TGCGCCAGCAGCCAAGCCCGGGATGGAGCATACGAGCAGTACTTC,TRBJ2-7,-,few,TRBV4-1
CASSPTGVEAFF,TGTGCCAGCAGCCCGACAGGGGTCGAAGCTTTCTTT,TRBJ1-1,TRBD1,-,TRBV7-2
CASSQEAAYNEQFF,TGCGCCAGCAGCCAAGAGGCCGCCTACAATGAGCAGTTCTTC,TRBJ2-1,-,-,TRBV4-1
CASPPTARLTNTGELFF,TGTGCCAGCCCCCCGACAGCCCGTTTAACTAACACCGGGGAGCTGTTTTTT,TRBJ2-2,-,-,TRBV21-1
CASSLGGQGASDTQYF,TGCGCCAGCAGCCTGGGCGGACAGGGGGCCTCAGATACGCAGTATTTT,TRBJ2-3,TRBD1,-,TRBV5-1
CASSVVGADRKFF,TGTGCCAGCAGCGTAGTTGGGGCGGACAGGAAGTTCTTC,TRBJ2-1,TRBD1,-,TRBV9
CASSLVRGRTGELFF,TGTGCCAGCAGCTTAGTTAGAGGGCGGACCGGGGAGCTGTTTTTT,TRBJ2-2,-,-,TRBV7-2
CASSPRATGGSHNEQFF,TGTGCCAGCAGCCCCCGGGCGACAGGGGGCTCCCACAATGAGCAGTTCTTC,TRBJ2-1,TRBD1,-,TRBV11-2
CASSHPQRAGEKLFF,TGTGCCAGCAGCCACCCACAGAGAGCCGGTGAAAAACTGTTTTTT,TRBJ1-4,-,-,TRBV4-2